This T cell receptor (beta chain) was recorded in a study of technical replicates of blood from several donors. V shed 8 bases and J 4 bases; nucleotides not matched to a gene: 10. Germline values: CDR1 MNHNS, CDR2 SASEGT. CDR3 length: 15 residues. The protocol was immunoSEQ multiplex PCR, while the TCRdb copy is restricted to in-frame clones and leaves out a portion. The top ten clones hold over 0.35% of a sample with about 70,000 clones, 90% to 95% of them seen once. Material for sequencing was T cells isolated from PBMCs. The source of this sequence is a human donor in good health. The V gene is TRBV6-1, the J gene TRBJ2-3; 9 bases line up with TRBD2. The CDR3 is CASRVRLAASDTQYF. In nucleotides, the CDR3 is TGTGCCAGCCGAGTAAGACTAGCGGCCTCAGATACGCAGTATTTT.